The T cell receptor beta chain under discussion was sequenced for a study of molecular identifiers for immune sequencing clone quantification. On the study more broadly: Across replicate runs, RNA obtained from around 18,000 or 91,000 naive CD8 cells was divided into five, with four undergoing sequencing.

This CDR3 has 12 amino acids. Sorting was used to obtain naive CD8 T cells (CD8+CD4-CCR7+CD45RA+). On this clonotype itself: Mismatch with germline at one junction end may stem from a read error.

MiXCR, run by TCRdb on the PCR reads, gives a single entry per CDR3 protein. The sample lists 80,000 to 130,000 distinct CDR3 sequences; roughly a third were seen once. The V call is TRBV5-3, the J call TRBJ2-7; D call uncertain. TRBV5-3 is an ORF; its function is uncertain. This TCR came from a human donor in good health. Some libraries in this study had Jurkat cell RNA spiked in. Input material: naive CD8+ T cells from blood, with Jurkat cell RNA spiked in. Subset given: FACS-sorted CD8+CD4-CCR7+CD45RA+ naive T cells. The CDR3 nucleotides read TGTGCCAGCAGCCCCGGTGGCTACGAGCAGTGCTTC. This sequence encodes CASSPGGYEQCF.